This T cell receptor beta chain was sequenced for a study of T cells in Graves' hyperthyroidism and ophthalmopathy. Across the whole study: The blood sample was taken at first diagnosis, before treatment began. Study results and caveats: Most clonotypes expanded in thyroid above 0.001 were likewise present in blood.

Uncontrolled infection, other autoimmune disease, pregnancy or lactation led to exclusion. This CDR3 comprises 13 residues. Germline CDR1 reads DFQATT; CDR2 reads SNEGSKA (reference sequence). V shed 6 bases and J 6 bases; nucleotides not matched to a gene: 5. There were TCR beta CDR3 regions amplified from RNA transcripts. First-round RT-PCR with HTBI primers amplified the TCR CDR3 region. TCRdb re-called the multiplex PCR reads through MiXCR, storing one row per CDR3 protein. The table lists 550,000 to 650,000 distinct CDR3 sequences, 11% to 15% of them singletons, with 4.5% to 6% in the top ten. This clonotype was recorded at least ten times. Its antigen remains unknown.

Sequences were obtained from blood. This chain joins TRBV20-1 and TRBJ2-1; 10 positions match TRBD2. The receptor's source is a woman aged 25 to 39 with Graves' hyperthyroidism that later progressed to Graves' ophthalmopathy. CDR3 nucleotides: TGCAGTGCCCCGGGACTAGCGCTCAATGAGCAGTTCTTC. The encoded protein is CSAPGLALNEQFF.